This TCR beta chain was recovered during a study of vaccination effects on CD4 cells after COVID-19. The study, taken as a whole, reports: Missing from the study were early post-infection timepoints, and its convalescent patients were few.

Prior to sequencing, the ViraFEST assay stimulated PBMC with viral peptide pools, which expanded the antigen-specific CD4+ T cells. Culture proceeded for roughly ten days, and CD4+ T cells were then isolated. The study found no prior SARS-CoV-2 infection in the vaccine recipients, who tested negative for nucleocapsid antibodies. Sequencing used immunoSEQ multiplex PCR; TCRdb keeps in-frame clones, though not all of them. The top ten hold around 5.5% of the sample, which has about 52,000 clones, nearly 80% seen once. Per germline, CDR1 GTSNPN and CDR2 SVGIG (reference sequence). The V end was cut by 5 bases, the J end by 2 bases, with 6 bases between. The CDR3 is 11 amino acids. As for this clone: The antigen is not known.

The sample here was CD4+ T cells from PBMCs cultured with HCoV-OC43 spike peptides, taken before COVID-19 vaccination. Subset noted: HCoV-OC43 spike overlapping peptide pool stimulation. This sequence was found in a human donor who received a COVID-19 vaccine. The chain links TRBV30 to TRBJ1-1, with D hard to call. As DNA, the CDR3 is TGTGCCTGGGGGGAAAACACTGAAGCTTTCTTT. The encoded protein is CAWGENTEAFF.